One and the same sample provided the 14 T cell receptor beta chains below, sequenced in a study of T cell responses to AZD1222 COVID-19 vaccine. Sequencing was performed with immunoSEQ multiplex PCR; in TCRdb, only in-frame clones are kept and a portion is missing. The sample contains roughly 100,000 clones, 93% of which appear only once. This sample comprised peripheral blood, obtained on day 0 of AZD1222 vaccination. The receptors shown here come from an adult in good health.

This clone turned up a few times. The chain links TRBV6-1 to TRBJ2-5, with D unclear. The CDR3 contains 13 residues. Trimming took off 2 bases at V and 2 bases at J, with 6 bases between the two ends. Germline lookup yields CDR1 MNHNS and CDR2 SASEGT. The CDR3 sequence is CASSEQEQETQYF. The CDR3 DNA reads as TGTGCCAGCAGTGAACAGGAACAAGAGACCCAGTACTTC.

The chain is built from TRBV3-1 (or the pseudogene TRBV3-2) and TRBJ2-5; D remains unclear. V was shortened by 2 bases and J by 7 bases, with 8 bases between the two germline ends. Per germline, CDR1 LGHDT and CDR2 YNNKEL (reference sequence). CDR3 length: 12 amino acids. CDR3 residues: CASSQRWRTQYF. The DNA for the CDR3 is TGTGCCAGCAGCCAAAGGTGGCGGACCCAGTACTTC.

V and J are TRBV5-5 and TRBJ1-1, with a possible D match to TRBD1 (6 bases). From germline, CDR1 is SGHKS and CDR2 YYEKEE (reference sequence). The CDR3 runs to 15 residues. Between the trimmed V and J ends, which lost 1 base and 3 bases, there was a span of 13 bases. The CDR3 region is CASSLITGRDTEAFF. In DNA, the CDR3 is TGTGCCAGCAGCTTGATTACAGGGAGGGACACTGAAGCTTTCTTT.

The chain carries TRBV7-9 and TRBJ2-1; D might be TRBD1 or TRBD2, each matching 6 bases. The CDR3 sequence is 14 residues long. CDR1 is SEHNR and CDR2 is FQNEAQ in the germline V gene (reference sequence). V was pared by 2 bases and J by 5 bases, with 10 bases between. Written as DNA, the CDR3 is TGTGCCAGCAGCTTAATCGGGGGCAACAATGAGCAGTTCTTC. Protein: CASSLIGGNNEQFF.

This rearrangement joins TRBV19 to TRBJ1-2, with D uncertain. CDR1 LNHDA and CDR2 SQIVND come from the germline V gene (reference sequence). CDR3 length: 12 residues. The V end was cut by 5 bases, the J end by 2 bases, with 6 bases between. In DNA, the CDR3 is TGTGCCAGTAGTCAATCGAACTATGGCTACACCTTC. Residues: CASSQSNYGYTF.

V usage is TRBV29-1 and J usage is TRBJ1-1, with D unclear. V lost 2 bases and J lost 4, with 20 bases in between. Germline V gene data show CDR1 as SQVTM and CDR2 as ANQGSEA. The CDR3 contains 16 residues. The chain's CDR3 is CSVEITVLTSGTEAFF. As DNA, the CDR3 is TGCAGCGTTGAAATAACAGTCCTAACCTCGGGCACTGAAGCTTTCTTT.

This clone was seen only once. This chain links TRBV19 with TRBJ2-7; no definite D call. The CDR3 runs 14 residues. The V gene lost 3 bases and the J gene lost 3 bases, with 12 bases spanning the gap. CDR1 and CDR2 (germline): LNHDA, SQIVND (reference sequence). DNA for the CDR3: TGTGCCAGTAGTATCGGCGCTTTCCACTACGAGCAGTACTTC. Protein sequence: CASSIGAFHYEQYF.

The gene calls are TRBV14 and TRBJ1-2; a possible D gene is TRBD1 (5 bases). The germline V gene encodes CDR1 SGHDN and CDR2 FVKESK. The CDR3 has 12 amino acids. V lost 4 bases and J lost 4, with 7 bases in between. CDR3 region: CASSPQGYGYTF. For the CDR3, the DNA is TGTGCCAGCAGCCCGCAGGGCTATGGCTACACCTTC.

The V and J genes are TRBV28 and TRBJ2-7; 14 positions match TRBD2. Trimming removed 4 bases from V and 2 bases from J; junction bases left unmatched: 4. CDR3 size: 16 residues. Germline V gene sequence: CDR1 MDHEN, CDR2 SYDVKM. The CDR3 loop reads CASSSGTSGSTYEQYF. The CDR3, as DNA: TGTGCCAGCAGTTCCGGGACTAGCGGGAGTACCTACGAGCAGTACTTC.

This clone was detected a few times. V is TRBV10-3 and J is TRBJ2-1; 13 bases line up with TRBD2. The germline CDR1 and CDR2 sequences are ENHRY and SYGVKD. Trimming removed 8 bases from V and 6 bases from J; junction bases left unmatched: 4. The CDR3 length is 14 residues. CDR3 region: CAIGLAGASNEQFF. The CDR3 DNA is TGTGCCATCGGACTAGCGGGAGCGAGCAATGAGCAGTTCTTC.

The chain links TRBV14 to TRBJ2-7, with 9 positions matching TRBD1. Germline V gene data show CDR1 as SGHDN and CDR2 as FVKESK. V shed 2 bases and J 4 bases; nucleotides not matched to a gene: 9. This CDR3 is built from 16 residues. Written as DNA, the CDR3 is TGTGCCAGCAGCCAATTAAAAGGACAGGGGAATTACGAGCAGTACTTC. It yields the protein CASSQLKGQGNYEQYF. The entire variable domain, with the rest obtained from reference TRBV14 and TRBJ2-7, is as follows: EAGVTQFPSHSVIEKGQTVTLRCDPISGHDNLYWYRRVMGKEIKFLLHFVKESKQDESGMPNNRFLAERTGGTYSTLKVQPAELEDSGVYFCASSQLKGQGNYEQYFGPGTRLTVT.

The chain uses TRBV5-1 and TRBJ1-3; D might be TRBD1 (6 bases). Germline lookup yields CDR1 SGHRS and CDR2 YFSETQ. The germline V and J ends were trimmed by 3 bases and 4 bases, with 11 bases remaining between them. This CDR3 has 14 residues. For the CDR3, the DNA is TGCGCCAGCAGCTCCGGGACACCGGGAAACACCATATATTTT. Translation: CASSSGTPGNTIYF.

V and J are TRBV12-3 or TRBV12-4 and TRBJ2-1; the D is unclear. V was cut by 7 bases and J by 6 bases, with 7 bases left in between. The CDR3 contains 11 residues. CDR3 sequence reads: CASTYSNEQFF. The DNA of the CDR3 is TGTGCCAGCACCTACAGCAATGAGCAGTTCTTC.

The rearrangement uses TRBV11-2 and TRBJ2-7; D not certain. Trimming removed 4 bases from V and 2 bases from J, with 12 bases in between. This CDR3 has 14 amino acids. Per germline, CDR1 SGHAT and CDR2 FQNNGV. CDR3 region: CASSSSARTYEQYF. In DNA form, the CDR3 reads TGTGCCAGCAGCTCTTCAGCAAGAACCTACGAGCAGTACTTC.